This paragraph covers one T cell receptor (beta chain) sequence. This entry comes from a study of blood T cell repertoires in COVID-19. Looking at the study overall: Sources were T cells, B-cell-depleted T cells, or PBMCs; the material itself was cDNA or gDNA.

The germline gives CDR1 SGHRS, CDR2 YFSETQ. This CDR3 comprises 19 residues. V dropped 3 bases and J dropped 6; count of bases not matched to a gene: 13. In the authors' methods: Amplified reference gene primers provided the basis for estimating nucleated cell counts. The assay was immunoSEQ multiplex PCR, and TCRdb's table has in-frame clones only and misses some. Clone size and V and J calls were adopted from that table, with D and trimming inferred from the DNA. The table has 9,000 or so clones, about four fifths seen once; the top ten hold less than 8.5%. Sequenced: peripheral blood. This chain connects TRBV5-1 to TRBJ2-2, with 14 bases fitting TRBD2. The TCR originated in a man in his 70s with active COVID-19. The CDR3, as DNA: TGCGCCAGCAGCTCCACGGGACTAGCGGGAGAAGCTAAGGCCGGGGAGCTGTTTTTT. It is translated as CASSSTGLAGEAKAGELFF. The whole variable domain, filled in from reference TRBV5-1 and TRBJ2-2, reads KAGVTQTPRYLIKTRGQQVTLSCSPISGHRSVSWYQQTPGQGLQFLFEYFSETQRNKGNFPGRFSGRQFSNSRSEMNVSTLELGDSALYLCASSSTGLAGEAKAGELFFGEGSRLTVL.